Listed here are 5 T cell receptor beta chains from one sample, sequenced in a study of metastatic and nonmetastatic thyroid tumors. None of the patients had undergone any treatment ahead of thyroid surgery. TCRdb re-processed the PCR reads through MiXCR. This table has around 19,000 clones, about a third appearing once. Source material: tumor tissue. The receptors here all came from a female donor with papillary thyroid cancer or a benign thyroid nodule (not recorded which). Some clones in this sample may be carry-over from other donors' samples.

The sample holds a few counts of this clone. The rearrangement joins TRBV7-6 to TRBJ2-7, with D perhaps TRBD2 (5 bases). The CDR3 covers 14 residues. The germline CDR1 and CDR2 sequences are SGHVS and FNYEAQ. V was shortened by 1 base and J by 5 bases, with 12 bases between the two germline ends. The CDR3 DNA reads TGTGCCAGCAGCTTAGATCTCGGAGGAAACGAGCAGTACTTC. Translated, it gives CASSLDLGGNEQYF.

This clone was counted a few times. The chain employs TRBV6-1 and TRBJ2-2, with no clear D. V gave up 5 bases and J gave up 10 bases, with 17 bases separating them. Per the germline V gene, CDR1 is MNHNS and CDR2 is SASEGT. This CDR3 region has 14 residues. CDR3 bases: TGTGCCAGCAGTAAACGCAAAGGCCCCGAGGAGCTGTTTTTT. It yields the protein CASSKRKGPEELFF.

This clone qualifies as medium-sized. This sequence joins TRBV6-1 and TRBJ2-3; 11 bases match TRBD1. The length of the CDR3 is 14 residues. J gave up 5 bases and V 6 bases, and 4 bases lay outside the gene matches. Germline V gene data show CDR1 as MNHNS and CDR2 as SASEGT. The CDR3 spells CASRDRGPGDTQYF. CDR3 in DNA: TGTGCCAGCAGGGACAGGGGGCCGGGAGATACGCAGTATTTT.

This chain uses TRBV28 with TRBJ2-2, with D unclear. This CDR3 has 11 amino acids. Trimming removed 7 bases at V and 5 bases at J, with 5 bases between. The germline gives CDR1 MDHEN, CDR2 SYDVKM. CDR3 sequence (DNA): TGTGCCAGCAAGGAGACCGGGGAGCTGTTTTTT. It codes for CASKETGELFF.

The gene calls are TRBV4-1 and TRBJ1-6; D is unclear. The CDR3 runs 14 residues. The germline V gene has CDR1 MGHRA and CDR2 YSYEKL. The V end lost 5 bases, the J end lost 9 bases, and 14 bases lay between the germline ends. CDR3 DNA sequence: TGCGCCAGCAGCGCCCAGGCCCGGGGTTCACCCCTCCACTTT. It yields the protein CASSAQARGSPLHF.